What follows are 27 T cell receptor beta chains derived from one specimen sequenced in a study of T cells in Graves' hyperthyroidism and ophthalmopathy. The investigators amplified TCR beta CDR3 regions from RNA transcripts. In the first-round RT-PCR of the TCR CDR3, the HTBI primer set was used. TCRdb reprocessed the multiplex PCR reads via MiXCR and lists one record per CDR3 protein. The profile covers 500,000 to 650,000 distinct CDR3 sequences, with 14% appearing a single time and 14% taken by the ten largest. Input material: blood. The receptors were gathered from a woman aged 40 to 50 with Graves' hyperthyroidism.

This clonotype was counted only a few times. DNA for the CDR3: TGCGCCAGCAGCTCGGACGGTAATGAAAAACTGTTTTTT. Translating it yields CASSSDGNEKLFF. V is TRBV5-1 and J is TRBJ1-4; D remains unclear. The V and J ends lost 3 bases and 4 bases respectively, with 7 bases between them. This CDR3 region has 13 residues. Germline V gene data show CDR1 as SGHRS and CDR2 as YFSETQ.

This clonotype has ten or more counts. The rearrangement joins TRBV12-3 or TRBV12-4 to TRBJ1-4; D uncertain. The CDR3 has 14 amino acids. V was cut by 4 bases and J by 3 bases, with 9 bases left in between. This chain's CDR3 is CASSSGRANEKLFF. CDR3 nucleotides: TGTGCCAGCAGTTCTGGACGTGCTAATGAAAAACTGTTTTTT.

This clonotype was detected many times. The CDR3 DNA reads as TGTGCCAGCAGCCGCCTAGCGGGAGCGGCAGATACGCAGTATTTT. As protein: CASSRLAGAADTQYF. The J gene is TRBJ2-3, the V gene TRBV3-1; 10 bases are a match to TRBD2. Germline loops: CDR1 LGHDT, CDR2 YNNKEL (reference sequence). This CDR3 has 15 amino acids. Trimming at V came to 4 bases and at J to 4 bases, leaving 5 bases not matched to a gene.

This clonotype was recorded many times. The CDR3 sequence is CSASRTKDSPLHF. DNA of the CDR3: TGCAGTGCTAGTAGGACAAAGGATTCACCCCTCCACTTT. The chain links TRBV20-1 to TRBJ1-6, with D possibly TRBD1 on 5 matching bases. Per the germline V gene, CDR1 is DFQATT and CDR2 is SNEGSKA (reference sequence). Trimming took off 3 bases at V and 8 bases at J, with 11 bases between the two ends. This CDR3 comprises 13 residues.

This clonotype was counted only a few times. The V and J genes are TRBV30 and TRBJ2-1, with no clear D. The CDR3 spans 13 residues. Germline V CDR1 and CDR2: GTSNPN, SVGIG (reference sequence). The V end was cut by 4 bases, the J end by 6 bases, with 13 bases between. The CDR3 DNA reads TGTGCCTGGAATTTTGAGGTGCCCAATGAGCAGTTCTTC. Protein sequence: CAWNFEVPNEQFF.

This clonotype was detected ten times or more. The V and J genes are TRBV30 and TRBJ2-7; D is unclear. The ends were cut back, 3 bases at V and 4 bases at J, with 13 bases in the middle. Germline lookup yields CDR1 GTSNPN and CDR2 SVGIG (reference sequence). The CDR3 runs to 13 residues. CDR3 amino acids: CAWSVGMVYEQYF. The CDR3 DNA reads TGTGCCTGGAGCGTCGGCATGGTGTACGAGCAGTACTTC.

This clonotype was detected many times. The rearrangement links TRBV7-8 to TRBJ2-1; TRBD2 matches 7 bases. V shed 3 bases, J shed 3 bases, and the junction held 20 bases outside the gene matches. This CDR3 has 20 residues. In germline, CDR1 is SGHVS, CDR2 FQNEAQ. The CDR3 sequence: CASSFPRGLPIPEVYNEQFF. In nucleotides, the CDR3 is TGTGCCAGCAGCTTTCCCCGGGGACTACCTATCCCGGAGGTCTACAATGAGCAGTTCTTC.

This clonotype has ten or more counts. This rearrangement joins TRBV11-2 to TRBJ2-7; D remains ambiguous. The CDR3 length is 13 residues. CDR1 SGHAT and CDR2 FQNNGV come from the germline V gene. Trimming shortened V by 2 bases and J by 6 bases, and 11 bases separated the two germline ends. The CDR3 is CASSLTAKGEQYF. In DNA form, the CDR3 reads TGTGCCAGCAGCTTAACAGCTAAAGGCGAGCAGTACTTC.

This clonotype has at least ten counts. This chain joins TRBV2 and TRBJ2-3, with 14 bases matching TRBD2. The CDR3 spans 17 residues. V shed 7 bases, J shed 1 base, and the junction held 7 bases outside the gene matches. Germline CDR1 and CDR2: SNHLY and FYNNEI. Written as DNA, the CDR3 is TGTGCCAGCATGCTACTGGGACTAGCGGGGGGCACAGATACGCAGTATTTT. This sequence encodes CASMLLGLAGGTDTQYF.

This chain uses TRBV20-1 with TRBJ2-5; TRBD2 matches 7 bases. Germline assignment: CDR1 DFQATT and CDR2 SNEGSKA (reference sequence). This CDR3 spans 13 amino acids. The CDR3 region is CMLLEGGPETQYF. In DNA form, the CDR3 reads TGCATGCTTTTGGAGGGAGGGCCGGAGACCCAGTACTTC.

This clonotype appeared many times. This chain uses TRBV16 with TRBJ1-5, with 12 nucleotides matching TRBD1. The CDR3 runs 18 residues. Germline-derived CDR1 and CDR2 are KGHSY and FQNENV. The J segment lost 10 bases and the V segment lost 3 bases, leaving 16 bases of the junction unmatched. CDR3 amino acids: CASSQSPGTGGENPPQHF. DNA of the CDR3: TGTGCCAGCAGCCAGTCTCCCGGGACAGGGGGCGAGAATCCTCCCCAGCATTTT.

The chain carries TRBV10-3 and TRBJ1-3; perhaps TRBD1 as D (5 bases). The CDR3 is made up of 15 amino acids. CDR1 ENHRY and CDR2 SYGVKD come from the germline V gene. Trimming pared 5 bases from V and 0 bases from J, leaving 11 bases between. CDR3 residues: CAISQGVPSGNTIYF. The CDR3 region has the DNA TGTGCCATCAGTCAAGGGGTTCCCTCTGGAAACACCATATATTTT.

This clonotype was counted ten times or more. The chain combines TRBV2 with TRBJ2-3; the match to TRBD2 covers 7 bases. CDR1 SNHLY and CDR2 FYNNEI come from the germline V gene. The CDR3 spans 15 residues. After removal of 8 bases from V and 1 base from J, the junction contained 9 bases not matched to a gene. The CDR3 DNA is TGTGCCAGCGGGAGGGAGGGGACTGGCACAGATACGCAGTATTTT. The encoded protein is CASGREGTGTDTQYF. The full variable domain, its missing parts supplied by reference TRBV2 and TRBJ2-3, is EPEVTQTPSHQVTQMGQEVILRCVPISNHLYFYWYRQILGQKVEFLVSFYNNEISEKSEIFDDQFSVERPDGSNFTLKIRSTKLEDSAMYFCASGREGTGTDTQYFGPGTRLTVL.

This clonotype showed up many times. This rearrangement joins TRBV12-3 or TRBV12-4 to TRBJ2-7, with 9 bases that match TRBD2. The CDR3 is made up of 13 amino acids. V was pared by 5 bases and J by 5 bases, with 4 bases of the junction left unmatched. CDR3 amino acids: CASSLGTSHEQYF. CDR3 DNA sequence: TGTGCCAGCAGTCTCGGGACTAGCCACGAGCAGTACTTC.

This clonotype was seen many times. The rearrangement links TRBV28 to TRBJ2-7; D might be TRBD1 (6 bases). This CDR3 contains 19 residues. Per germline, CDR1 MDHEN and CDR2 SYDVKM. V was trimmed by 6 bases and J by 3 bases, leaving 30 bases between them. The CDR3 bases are TGTGCCAGCAGCCCGACAGGTAGTGGTGGACTTGGTTTTTACTACGAGCAGTACTTC. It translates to CASSPTGSGGLGFYYEQYF. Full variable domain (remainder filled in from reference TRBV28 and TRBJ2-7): DVKVTQSSRYLVKRTGEKVFLECVQDMDHENMFWYRQDPGLGLRLIYFSYDVKMKEKGDIPEGYSVSREKKERFSLILESASTNQTSMYLCASSPTGSGGLGFYYEQYFGPGTRLTVT.

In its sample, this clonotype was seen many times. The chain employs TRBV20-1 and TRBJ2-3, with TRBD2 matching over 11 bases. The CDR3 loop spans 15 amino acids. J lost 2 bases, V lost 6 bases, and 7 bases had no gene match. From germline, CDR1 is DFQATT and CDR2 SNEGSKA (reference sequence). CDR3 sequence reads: CSALSGRAYTDTQYF. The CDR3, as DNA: TGCAGTGCGCTTAGCGGGAGGGCCTACACAGATACGCAGTATTTT.

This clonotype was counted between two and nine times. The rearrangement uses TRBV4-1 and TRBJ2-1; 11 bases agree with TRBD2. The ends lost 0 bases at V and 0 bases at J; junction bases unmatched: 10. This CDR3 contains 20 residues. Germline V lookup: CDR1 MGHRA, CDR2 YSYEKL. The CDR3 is CASSQDGTSGYKTSYNEQFF. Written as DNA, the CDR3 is TGCGCCAGCAGCCAAGATGGGACTAGCGGATACAAAACCTCCTACAATGAGCAGTTCTTC.

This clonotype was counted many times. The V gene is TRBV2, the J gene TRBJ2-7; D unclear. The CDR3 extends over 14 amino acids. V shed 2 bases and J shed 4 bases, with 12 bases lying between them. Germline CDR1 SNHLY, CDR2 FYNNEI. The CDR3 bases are TGTGCCAGCAGTGAAAGTGAACACTCATACGAGCAGTACTTC. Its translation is CASSESEHSYEQYF. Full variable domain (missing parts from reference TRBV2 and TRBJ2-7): EPEVTQTPSHQVTQMGQEVILRCVPISNHLYFYWYRQILGQKVEFLVSFYNNEISEKSEIFDDQFSVERPDGSNFTLKIRSTKLEDSAMYFCASSESEHSYEQYFGPGTRLTVT.

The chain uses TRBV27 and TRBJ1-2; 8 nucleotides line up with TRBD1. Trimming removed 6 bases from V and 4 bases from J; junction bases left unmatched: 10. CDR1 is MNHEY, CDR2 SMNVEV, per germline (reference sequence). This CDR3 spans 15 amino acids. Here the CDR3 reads CASRNGQGGFYGYTF. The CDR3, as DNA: TGTGCCAGCAGGAACGGACAGGGAGGGTTCTATGGCTACACCTTC.

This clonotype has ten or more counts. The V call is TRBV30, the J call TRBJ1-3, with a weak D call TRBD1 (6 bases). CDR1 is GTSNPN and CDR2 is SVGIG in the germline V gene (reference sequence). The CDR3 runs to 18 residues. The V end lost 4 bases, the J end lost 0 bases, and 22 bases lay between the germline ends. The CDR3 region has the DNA TGTGCCTGGAAGAAGACTTTTGCCCGGGACACCTCTGGAAACACCATATATTTT. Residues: CAWKKTFARDTSGNTIYF.

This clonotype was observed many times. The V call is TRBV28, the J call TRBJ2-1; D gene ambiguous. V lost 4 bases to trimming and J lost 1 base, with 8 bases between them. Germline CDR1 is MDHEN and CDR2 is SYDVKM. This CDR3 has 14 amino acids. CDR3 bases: TGTGCCAGCAGTTCCCCCCGGTCCTACAATGAGCAGTTCTTC. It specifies CASSSPRSYNEQFF.

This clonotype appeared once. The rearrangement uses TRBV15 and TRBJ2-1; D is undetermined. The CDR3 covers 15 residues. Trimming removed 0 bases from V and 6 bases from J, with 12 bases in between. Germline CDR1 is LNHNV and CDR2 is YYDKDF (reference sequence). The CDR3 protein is CATSRDRKGFNEQFF. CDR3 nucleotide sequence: TGTGCCACCAGCAGAGATCGAAAAGGGTTCAATGAGCAGTTCTTC.

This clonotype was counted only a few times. CDR3 in amino acids: CASSFVGGRVSYEQYF. The CDR3 bases are TGTGCCAGCAGTTTTGTCGGCGGGAGGGTTTCCTACGAGCAGTACTTC. V and J are TRBV28 and TRBJ2-7; TRBD2 matches 9 bases. This CDR3 has 16 residues. Germline V gene sequence: CDR1 MDHEN, CDR2 SYDVKM. V lost 3 bases, J lost 1 base, and 7 bases stayed unmatched.

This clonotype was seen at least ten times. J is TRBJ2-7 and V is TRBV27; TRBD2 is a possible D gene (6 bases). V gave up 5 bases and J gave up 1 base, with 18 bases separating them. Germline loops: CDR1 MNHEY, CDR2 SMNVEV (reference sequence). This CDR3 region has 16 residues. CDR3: CASSTPSGSYSYEQYF. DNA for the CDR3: TGTGCCAGCAGTACCCCTTCCGGGAGCTATTCCTACGAGCAGTACTTC.

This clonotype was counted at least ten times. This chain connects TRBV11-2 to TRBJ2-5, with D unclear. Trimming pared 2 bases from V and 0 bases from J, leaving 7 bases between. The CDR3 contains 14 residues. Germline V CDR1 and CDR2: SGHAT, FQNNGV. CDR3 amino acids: CASSLRPDQETQYF. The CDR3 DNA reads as TGTGCCAGCAGCTTACGACCGGACCAAGAGACCCAGTACTTC.

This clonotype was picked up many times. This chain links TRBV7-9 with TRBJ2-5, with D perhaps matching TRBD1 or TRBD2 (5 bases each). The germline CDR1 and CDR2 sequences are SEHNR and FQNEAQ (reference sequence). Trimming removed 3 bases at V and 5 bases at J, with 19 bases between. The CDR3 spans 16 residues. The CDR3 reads CASSFDGHKGGETQYF. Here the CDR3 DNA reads TGTGCCAGCAGCTTCGACGGACACAAGGGCGGGGAGACCCAGTACTTC. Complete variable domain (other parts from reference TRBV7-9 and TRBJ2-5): DTGVSQNPRHKITKRGQNVTFRCDPISEHNRLYWYRQTLGQGPEFLTYFQNEAQLEKSRLLSDRFSAERPKGSFSTLEIQRTEQGDSAMYLCASSFDGHKGGETQYFGPGTRLLVL.

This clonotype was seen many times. CDR3 nucleotides: TGTGCCAGCTCACGGGGCCGTGGGGGCGGCTCCGATGTGGCTGAAGCTTTCTTT. Translation: CASSRGRGGGSDVAEAFF. This rearrangement joins TRBV18 to TRBJ1-1; D may be TRBD1 (6 bases). Trimming took 4 bases from V and 6 from J, leaving 27 bases between them. This CDR3 region has 18 residues. Germline V lookup: CDR1 KGHSH, CDR2 LQKENI.